This note documents a single T cell receptor (beta chain) sequence. The data originate from a study of blood T cell repertoires in COVID-19. For the study at large: PBMCs, B-cell-depleted T cells, or T cells provided the cDNA or gDNA that made up the material.

In the authors' methods: Estimation of nucleated cell counts relied on the amplification of reference gene primers. Sequencing used immunoSEQ multiplex PCR; TCRdb keeps in-frame clones, though not all of them. The D gene and trimming were derived from the DNA, and the V and J assignments and clone size from that table. The sample has approximately 250,000 clones, roughly 79% seen once. Clinical history reported by participants formed the basis on which cohorts were assigned. Germline CDR1 SGHTA, CDR2 FQGNSA. This CDR3 has 15 residues. Trimming cost V 5 bases and J 5 bases, with 13 bases left between them.

V usage is TRBV7-2 and J usage is TRBJ1-6; the D gene is possibly TRBD1 (6 bases). The sequence was collected from a man in his forties who had recovered from COVID-19. Specimen: PBMCs or T cells enriched from blood (not recorded which). The CDR3 DNA reads TGTGCCAGCAGCCTTCAGGGGCACCATAATTCACCCCTCCACTTT. This encodes CASSLQGHHNSPLHF.